The entry that follows covers one T cell receptor beta chain sequence. As yet, its antigen is unknown. The data were produced by immunoSEQ multiplex PCR, yet TCRdb's version contains in-frame clones alone and is incomplete. The sample has some 120,000 clones; about 80% are singletons. During the collection period, no donor immune events like infections were recorded. Germline V lookup: CDR1 SNHLY, CDR2 FYNNEI. This CDR3 is built from 14 residues. The trim removed 7 bases at V and 4 bases at J, leaving 4 bases unmatched. This sample was included in a study of identifying expanded T cells in peripheral blood. Study outcomes and limitations: Differentially abundant clones: 0.95 to 1.5 between replicates, around 17 at around 2 weeks, 19 to 20 at four.

The sequencing sample was made of blood. The chain combines TRBV2 with TRBJ2-1, with 10 bases that match TRBD1. The sequence was collected from a person aged 18-70 years in good health. The CDR3 DNA reads TGTGCCAGCACCGGGACAGGGGAGTACAATGAGCAGTTCTTC. It encodes CASTGTGEYNEQFF.